The clone carrying this T cell receptor (beta chain) has a handful of counts. As it was prepared, the TCRbeta library received unique molecular identifiers. TCRdb reanalysed the PCR reads using MiXCR and keeps one entry per CDR3 protein. The repertoire holds approximately 200,000 distinct CDR3 sequences, approximately 14% seen once, with around 14% in the top ten. This entry is derived from a study of T-cell reconstitution after alpha-beta-depleted transplantation in children. V lost 2 bases to trimming and J lost 7 bases, with 11 bases between them. CDR1 is MNHNS, CDR2 SASEGT, per germline. This CDR3 is built from 13 residues.

This specimen consisted of PBMCs from the stem cell graft donor, obtained from the stem cell graft. This clonotype originated in a human donor who donated a stem cell graft to a child with acute lymphoblastic leukemia. This chain connects TRBV6-1 to TRBJ1-1, with TRBD1 as a possible D gene (5 bases). The CDR3 bases are TGTGCCAGCAGTGAACAGGGAGGGAGTGAAGCTTTCTTT. This gives the protein CASSEQGGSEAFF.